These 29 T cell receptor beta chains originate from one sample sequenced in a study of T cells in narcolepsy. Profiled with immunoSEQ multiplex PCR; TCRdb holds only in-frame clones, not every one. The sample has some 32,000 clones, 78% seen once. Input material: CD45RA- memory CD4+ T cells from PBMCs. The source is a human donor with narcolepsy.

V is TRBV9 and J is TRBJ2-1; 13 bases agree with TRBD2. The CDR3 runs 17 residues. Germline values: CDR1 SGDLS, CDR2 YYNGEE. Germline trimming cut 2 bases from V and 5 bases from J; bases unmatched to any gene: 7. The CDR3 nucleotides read TGTGCCAGCAGCGTGAGGACTAGCGGGGGTAGAGACAATGAGCAGTTCTTC. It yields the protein CASSVRTSGGRDNEQFF.

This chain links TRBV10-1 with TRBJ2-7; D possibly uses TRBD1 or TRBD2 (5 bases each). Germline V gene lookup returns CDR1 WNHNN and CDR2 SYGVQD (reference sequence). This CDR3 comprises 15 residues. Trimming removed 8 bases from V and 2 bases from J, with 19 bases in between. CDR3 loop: CASYRGRSGTYEQYF. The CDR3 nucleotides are TGCGCCAGCTATCGGGGCCGGAGTGGCACCTACGAGCAGTACTTC.

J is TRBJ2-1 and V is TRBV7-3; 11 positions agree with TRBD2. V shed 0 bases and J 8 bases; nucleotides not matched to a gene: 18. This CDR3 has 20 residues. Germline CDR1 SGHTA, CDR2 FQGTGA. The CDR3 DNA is TGTGCCAGCAGCTTAACAAGTGCGGTTAGGGGGGCTAGCGGGAGGTATGAGCAGTTCTTC. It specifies CASSLTSAVRGASGRYEQFF.

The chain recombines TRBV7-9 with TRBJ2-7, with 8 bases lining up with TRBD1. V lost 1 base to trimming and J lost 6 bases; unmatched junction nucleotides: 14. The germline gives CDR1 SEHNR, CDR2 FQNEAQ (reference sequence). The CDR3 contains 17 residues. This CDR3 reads CASSLDDGGRGRSEQYF. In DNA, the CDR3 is TGTGCCAGCAGCTTAGATGATGGGGGCAGGGGGCGATCCGAGCAGTACTTC.

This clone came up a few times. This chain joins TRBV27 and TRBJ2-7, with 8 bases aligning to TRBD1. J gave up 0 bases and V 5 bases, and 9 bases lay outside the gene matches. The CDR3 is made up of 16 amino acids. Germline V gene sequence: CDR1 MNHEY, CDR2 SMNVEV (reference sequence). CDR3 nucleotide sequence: TGTGCCAGCAGTGCCCACAGGGGGAGGAGCTCCTACGAGCAGTACTTC. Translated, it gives CASSAHRGRSSYEQYF.

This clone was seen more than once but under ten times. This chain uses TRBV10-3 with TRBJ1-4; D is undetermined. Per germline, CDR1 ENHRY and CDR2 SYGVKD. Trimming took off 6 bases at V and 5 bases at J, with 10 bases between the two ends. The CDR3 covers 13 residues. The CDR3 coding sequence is TGTGCCATCAGACCGGGGTCGAATGAAAAACTGTTTTTT. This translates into CAIRPGSNEKLFF.

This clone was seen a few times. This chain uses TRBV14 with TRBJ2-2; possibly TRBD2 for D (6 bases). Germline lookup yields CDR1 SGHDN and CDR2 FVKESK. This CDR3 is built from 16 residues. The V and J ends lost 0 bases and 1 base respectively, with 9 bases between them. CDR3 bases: TGTGCCAGCAGCCAAGACGACGGGAGGAACACCGGGGAGCTGTTTTTT. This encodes CASSQDDGRNTGELFF.

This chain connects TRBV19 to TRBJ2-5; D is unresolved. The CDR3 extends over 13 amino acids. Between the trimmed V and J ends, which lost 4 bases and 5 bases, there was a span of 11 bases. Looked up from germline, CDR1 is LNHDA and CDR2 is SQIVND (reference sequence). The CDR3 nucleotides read TGTGCCAGTAGTAGGCGAATTTTGGAGACCCAGTACTTC. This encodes CASSRRILETQYF.

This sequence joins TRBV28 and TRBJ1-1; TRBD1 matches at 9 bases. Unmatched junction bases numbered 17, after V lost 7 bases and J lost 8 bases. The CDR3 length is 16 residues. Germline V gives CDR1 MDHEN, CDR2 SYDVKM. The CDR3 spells CASTLGQGVYTTEAFF. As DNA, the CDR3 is TGTGCCAGCACCCTGGGACAGGGAGTTTACACCACCGAAGCTTTCTTT. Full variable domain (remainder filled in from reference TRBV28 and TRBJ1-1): DVKVTQSSRYLVKRTGEKVFLECVQDMDHENMFWYRQDPGLGLRLIYFSYDVKMKEKGDIPEGYSVSREKKERFSLILESASTNQTSMYLCASTLGQGVYTTEAFFGQGTRLTVV.

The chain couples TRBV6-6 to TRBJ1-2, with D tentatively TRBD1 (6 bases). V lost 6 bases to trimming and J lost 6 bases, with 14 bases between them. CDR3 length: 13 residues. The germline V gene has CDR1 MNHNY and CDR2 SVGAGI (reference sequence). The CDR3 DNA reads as TGTGCCAGCAGGGCCGGGACATACGATGGCTACACCTTC. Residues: CASRAGTYDGYTF.

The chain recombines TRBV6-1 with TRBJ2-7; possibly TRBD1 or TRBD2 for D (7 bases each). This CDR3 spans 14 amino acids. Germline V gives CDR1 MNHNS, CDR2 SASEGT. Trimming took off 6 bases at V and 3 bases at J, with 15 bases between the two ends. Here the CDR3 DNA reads TGTGCCAGCAGATCTAGCAGGGGGGGCTACGAGCAGTACTTC. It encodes CASRSSRGGYEQYF.

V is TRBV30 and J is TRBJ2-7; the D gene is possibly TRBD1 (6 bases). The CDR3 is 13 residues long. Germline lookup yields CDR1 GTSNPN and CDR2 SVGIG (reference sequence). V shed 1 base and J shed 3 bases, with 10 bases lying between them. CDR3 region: CAWSAYRDYEQYF. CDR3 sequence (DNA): TGTGCCTGGAGTGCATACAGGGACTACGAGCAGTACTTC.

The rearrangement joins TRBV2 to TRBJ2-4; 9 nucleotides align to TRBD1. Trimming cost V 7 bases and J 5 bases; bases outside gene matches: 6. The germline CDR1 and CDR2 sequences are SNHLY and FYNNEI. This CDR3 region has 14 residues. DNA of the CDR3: TGTGCCAGCATTCTGGACAGGGGAGAAAACATTCAGTACTTC. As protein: CASILDRGENIQYF.

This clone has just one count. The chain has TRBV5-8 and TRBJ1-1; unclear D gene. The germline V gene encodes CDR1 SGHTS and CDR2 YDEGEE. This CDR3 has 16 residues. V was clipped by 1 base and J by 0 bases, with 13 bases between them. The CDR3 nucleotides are TGTGCCAGCAGCTTGTGGATGGCGGGAATGAACACTGAAGCTTTCTTT. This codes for CASSLWMAGMNTEAFF.

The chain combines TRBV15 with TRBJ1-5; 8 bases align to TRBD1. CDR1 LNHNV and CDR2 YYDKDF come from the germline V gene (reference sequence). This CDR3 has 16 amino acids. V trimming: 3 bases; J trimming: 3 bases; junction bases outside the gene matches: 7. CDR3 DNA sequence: TGTGCCACCAGCAGCCAACGGGACAGGTACAATCAGCCCCAGCATTTT. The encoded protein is CATSSQRDRYNQPQHF. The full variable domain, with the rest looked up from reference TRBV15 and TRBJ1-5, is DAMVIQNPRYQVTQFGKPVTLSCSQTLNHNVMYWYQQKSSQAPKLLFHYYDKDFNNEADTPDNFQSRRPNTSFCFLDIRSPGLGDTAMYLCATSSQRDRYNQPQHFGDGTRLSIL.

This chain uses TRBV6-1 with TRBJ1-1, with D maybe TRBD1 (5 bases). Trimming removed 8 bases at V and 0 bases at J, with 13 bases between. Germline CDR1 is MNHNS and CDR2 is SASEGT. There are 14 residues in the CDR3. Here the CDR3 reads CASGAESMNTEAFF. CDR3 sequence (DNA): TGTGCCAGCGGGGCGGAATCTATGAACACTGAAGCTTTCTTT.

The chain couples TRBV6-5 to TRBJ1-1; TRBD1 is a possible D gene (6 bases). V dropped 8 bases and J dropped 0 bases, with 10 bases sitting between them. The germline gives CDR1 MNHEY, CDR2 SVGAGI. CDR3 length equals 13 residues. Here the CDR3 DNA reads TGTGCCAGCCCTGACAGGTTGAACACTGAAGCTTTCTTT. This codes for CASPDRLNTEAFF.

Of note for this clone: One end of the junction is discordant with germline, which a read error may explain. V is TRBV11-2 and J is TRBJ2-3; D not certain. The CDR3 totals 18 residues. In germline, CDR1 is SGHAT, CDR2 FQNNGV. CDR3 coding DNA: TGTGCCAGCAGCCCCCGGGCGGCAGGCCTTACCTACACAGATAAGCAGTATTTT. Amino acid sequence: CASSPRAAGLTYTDKQYF.

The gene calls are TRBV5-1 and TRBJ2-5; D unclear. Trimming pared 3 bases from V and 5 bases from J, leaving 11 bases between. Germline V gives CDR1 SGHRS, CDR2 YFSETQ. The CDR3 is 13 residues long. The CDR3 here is CASSWAERETQYF. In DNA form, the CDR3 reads TGCGCCAGCAGCTGGGCCGAACGGGAGACCCAGTACTTC.

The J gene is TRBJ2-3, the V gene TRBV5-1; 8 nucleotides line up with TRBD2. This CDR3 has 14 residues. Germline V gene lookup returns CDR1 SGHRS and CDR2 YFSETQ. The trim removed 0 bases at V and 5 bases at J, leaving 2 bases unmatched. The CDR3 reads CASSLGGGQDTQYF. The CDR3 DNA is TGCGCCAGCAGCTTGGGCGGGGGGCAAGATACGCAGTATTTT.

CDR3 DNA: TGTGCCAGCAGTTTCTACGATTCACCCCTCCACTTT. This encodes CASSFYDSPLHF. This sequence joins TRBV27 and TRBJ1-6; no definite D call. V dropped 3 bases and J dropped 8 bases, with 5 bases sitting between them. Looked up from germline, CDR1 is MNHEY and CDR2 is SMNVEV (reference sequence). The CDR3 is 12 amino acids.

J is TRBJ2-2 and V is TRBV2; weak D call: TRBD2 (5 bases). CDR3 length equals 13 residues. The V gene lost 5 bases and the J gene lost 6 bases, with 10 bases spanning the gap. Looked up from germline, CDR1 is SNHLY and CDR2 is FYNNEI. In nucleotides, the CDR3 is TGTGCCAGCAGTCAGAGGGCGCCCGGGGAGCTGTTTTTT. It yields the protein CASSQRAPGELFF.

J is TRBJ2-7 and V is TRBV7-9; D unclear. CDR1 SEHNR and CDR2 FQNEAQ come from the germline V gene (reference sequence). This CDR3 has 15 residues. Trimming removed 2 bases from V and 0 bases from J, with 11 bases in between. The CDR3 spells CASSLSGKHSYEQYF. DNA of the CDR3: TGTGCCAGCAGCTTATCGGGCAAACACTCCTACGAGCAGTACTTC.

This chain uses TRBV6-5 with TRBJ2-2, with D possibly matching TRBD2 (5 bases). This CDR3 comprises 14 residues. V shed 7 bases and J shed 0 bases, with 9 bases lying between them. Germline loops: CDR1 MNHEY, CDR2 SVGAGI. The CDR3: CASNRGSNTGELFF. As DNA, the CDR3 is TGTGCCAGCAATCGGGGTTCGAACACCGGGGAGCTGTTTTTT.

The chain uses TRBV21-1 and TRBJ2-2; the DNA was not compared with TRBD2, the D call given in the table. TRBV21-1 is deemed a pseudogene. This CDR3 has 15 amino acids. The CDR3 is CASSKGTSGGGELFF. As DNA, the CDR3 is TGTGCCAGCAGCAAAGGCACTAGCGGGGGCGGGGAGCTGTTTTTT.

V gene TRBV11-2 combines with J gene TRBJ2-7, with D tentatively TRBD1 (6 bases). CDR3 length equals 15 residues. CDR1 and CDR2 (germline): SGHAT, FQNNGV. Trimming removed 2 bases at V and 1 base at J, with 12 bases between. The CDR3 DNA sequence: TGTGCCAGCAGCTTATCCCAGGGGATATCCTACGAGCAGTACTTC. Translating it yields CASSLSQGISYEQYF. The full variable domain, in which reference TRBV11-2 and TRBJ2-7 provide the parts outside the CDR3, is EAGVAQSPRYKIIEKRQSVAFWCNPISGHATLYWYQQILGQGPKLLIQFQNNGVVDDSQLPKDRFSAERLKGVDSTLKIQPAKLEDSAVYLCASSLSQGISYEQYFGPGTRLTVT.

This CDR3 reads CAWSFGTGAYNEQFF. DNA for the CDR3: TGTGCCTGGAGCTTCGGGACAGGGGCGTACAATGAGCAGTTCTTC. The chain is built from TRBV30 and TRBJ2-1, with TRBD1 identical over 10 bases. The length of the CDR3 is 15 residues. V dropped 3 bases and J dropped 4; count of bases not matched to a gene: 6. Germline lookup yields CDR1 GTSNPN and CDR2 SVGIG (reference sequence).

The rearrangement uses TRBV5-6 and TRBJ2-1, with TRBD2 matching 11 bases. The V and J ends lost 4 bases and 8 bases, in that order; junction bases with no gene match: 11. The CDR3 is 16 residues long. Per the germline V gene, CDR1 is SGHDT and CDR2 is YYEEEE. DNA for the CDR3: TGTGCCAGCAGCCCGAGATTAGCGGGAGGGCTAGATGAGCAGTTCTTC. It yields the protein CASSPRLAGGLDEQFF.

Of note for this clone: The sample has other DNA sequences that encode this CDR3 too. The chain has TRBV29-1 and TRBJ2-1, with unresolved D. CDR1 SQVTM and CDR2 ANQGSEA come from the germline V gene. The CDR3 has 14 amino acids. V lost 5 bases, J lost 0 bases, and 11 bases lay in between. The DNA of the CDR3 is TGCAGCGTTAGTGTGAGGAGCTCCTACAATGAGCAGTTCTTC. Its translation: CSVSVRSSYNEQFF.